A single sample is the source of the 10 T cell receptor beta chains below, sequenced in a study of T-cell memory formation after mild COVID-19. One entry per CDR3 protein results from TCRdb running MiXCR on the 5' RACE reads. There are 410,000 or so distinct CDR3 sequences in the sample; about a quarter occur only once, and approximately 14% lies in the top ten. What was sequenced was PBMCs or a T cell subset sorted from them (not recorded which). These receptors were taken from an adult woman who had mild COVID-19 (a few samples of this study predate the infection). Cell type and time point are not known.

The rearrangement joins TRBV14 to TRBJ1-2, with 8 nucleotides matching TRBD1. The CDR3 covers 14 residues. V shed 1 base and J 8 bases; nucleotides not matched to a gene: 6. From germline, CDR1 is SGHDN and CDR2 FVKESK. The chain's CDR3 is CASSQVPGGRGYTF. The CDR3 nucleotides are TGTGCCAGCAGCCAAGTTCCAGGGGGCCGCGGCTACACCTTC.

The chain uses TRBV7-6 and TRBJ1-3; 8 bases match TRBD1. J gave up 2 bases and V 3 bases, and 9 bases lay outside the gene matches. CDR3 size: 17 residues. Germline assignment: CDR1 SGHVS and CDR2 FNYEAQ. CDR3 region: CASSFYPDRGAGNTIYF. The CDR3 DNA is TGTGCCAGCAGCTTCTACCCCGACAGGGGCGCTGGAAACACCATATATTTT.

This chain links TRBV2 with TRBJ2-1; 11 bases agree with TRBD2. CDR1 is SNHLY and CDR2 is FYNNEI in the germline V gene. V lost 6 bases to trimming and J lost 4 bases; unmatched junction nucleotides: 14. This CDR3 region has 18 residues. Here the CDR3 reads CASRGPSTSGGPYNEQFF. CDR3 nucleotides: TGTGCCAGCAGGGGCCCCAGTACTAGCGGGGGCCCTTACAATGAGCAGTTCTTC.

The chain links TRBV7-9 to TRBJ1-5, with 8 positions matching TRBD1. The V gene's germline CDR1 is SEHNR and CDR2 FQNEAQ (reference sequence). V lost 6 bases and J lost 15; bases outside the gene matches: 7. CDR3 length: 11 residues. CDR3 sequence reads: CASSGQGGWHF. The CDR3 DNA sequence: TGTGCCAGCAGTGGACAGGGAGGTTGGCATTTT.

J is TRBJ2-2 and V is TRBV7-8; 9 nucleotides agree with TRBD1. V shed 5 bases, J shed 1 base, and the junction held 14 bases outside the gene matches. This CDR3 spans 19 amino acids. Germline V gene data show CDR1 as SGHVS and CDR2 as FQNEAQ. Here the CDR3 reads CASSTRDREPFGNTGELFF. DNA for the CDR3: TGTGCCAGCAGCACCCGGGACAGGGAGCCCTTCGGGAACACCGGGGAGCTGTTTTTT.

The J gene is TRBJ2-7, the V gene TRBV24-1; maybe TRBD2 (5 bases). This CDR3 comprises 15 residues. The V end lost 2 bases, the J end lost 5 bases, and 15 bases lay between the germline ends. The V gene's germline CDR1 is KGHDR and CDR2 SFDVKD. CDR3 DNA: TGTGCCACCAGTGATTCGAGACTTCCGAGGGACGAGCAGTACTTC. This gives the protein CATSDSRLPRDEQYF.

The chain joins TRBV4-1 to TRBJ2-1; unclear D gene. V was clipped by 0 bases and J by 4 bases, with 28 bases between them. The CDR3 totals 21 residues. Germline CDR1 is MGHRA and CDR2 is YSYEKL. The CDR3 here is CASSQETPSGSSKFFYNEQFF. CDR3 nucleotides: TGCGCCAGCAGCCAAGAAACTCCGTCCGGGTCAAGCAAGTTCTTTTACAATGAGCAGTTCTTC.

On this clonotype itself: A much larger clone differs from this one at a single base, so this may be a read error. This rearrangement joins TRBV5-1 to TRBJ2-5; 7 bases match TRBD1. Trimming removed 2 bases from V and 4 bases from J; junction bases left unmatched: 2. Germline V gene data show CDR1 as SGHRS and CDR2 as YFSETQ. The CDR3 sequence is 13 residues long. CDR3 DNA: TGCGCCAGCAGCTTCGGGACAGTAGAGACCCAGTACTTC. This sequence encodes CASSFGTVETQYF.

This clonotype was detected many times. This chain links TRBV7-2 with TRBJ2-5; D is unresolved. The V end lost 1 base, the J end lost 7 bases, and 10 bases lay between the germline ends. Germline V gene lookup returns CDR1 SGHTA and CDR2 FQGNSA. This CDR3 contains 13 residues. DNA of the CDR3: TGTGCCAGCAGCTTAGATAGGGTTTTGACCCAGTACTTC. Translating it yields CASSLDRVLTQYF.

The CDR3: CASSRQTVAGEGTDTQYF. Written as DNA, the CDR3 is TGTGCCAGCAGCCGGCAAACGGTGGCGGGGGAGGGAACAGATACGCAGTATTTT. The chain has TRBV4-2 and TRBJ2-3; 7 bases line up with TRBD2. The length of the CDR3 is 18 residues. Per germline, CDR1 LGHNA and CDR2 YNFKEQ. Germline trimming cut 4 bases from V and 3 bases from J; bases unmatched to any gene: 16.